The 29 T cell receptor beta chains below all came from one sample that was sequenced in a study of tumor and adjacent non-tumor tissue in lung cancer. This sample's RNA came from whole unsorted tissue. TCRbeta libraries were built with three rounds of nested PCR, modified from ARM-PCR. TCRdb re-derived calls from the multiplex PCR reads in MiXCR, one entry per CDR3 protein. The sample contains about 200,000 distinct CDR3 sequences, over 55% of which appear only once. Sequenced: lung tumor tissue. Every receptor here comes from a man between 60 and 75 years old with non-small cell lung cancer.

This clonotype was detected ten times or more. V is TRBV4-1 and J is TRBJ1-5; 12 bases align to TRBD1. This CDR3 is built from 18 residues. V lost 4 bases to trimming and J lost 0 bases; unmatched junction nucleotides: 7. The V gene's germline CDR1 is MGHRA and CDR2 YSYEKL. The CDR3 region is CASSRRGQGAGSNQPQHF. CDR3 bases: TGCGCCAGCAGCCGCCGGGGACAGGGGGCAGGTAGCAATCAGCCCCAGCATTTT.

Points on this clonotype: One end of the junction varies from germline; a read error may be responsible. The chain is built from TRBV20-1 and TRBJ2-1; 11 bases match TRBD2. Looked up from germline, CDR1 is DFQATT and CDR2 is SNEGSKA (reference sequence). CDR3 length: 15 amino acids. The DNA for the CDR3 is TGCACTGCTAGAGAACTAGCGGGAGAGTACAATGAGAAGTTCTTC. The encoded protein is CTARELAGEYNEKFF.

This clonotype was detected many times. The chain uses TRBV10-1 and TRBJ2-5; possible D gene TRBD1, 5 bases. V lost 6 bases to trimming and J lost 2 bases, with 16 bases between them. This CDR3 spans 15 amino acids. Germline V gene data show CDR1 as WNHNN and CDR2 as SYGVQD (reference sequence). The CDR3 sequence: CASRDRKGKQETQYF. The CDR3 region has the DNA TGCGCCAGCAGAGACAGAAAGGGGAAACAAGAGACCCAGTACTTC.

For this clonotype: A read error may explain this, as a much larger clone is one base away. The chain uses TRBV20-1 and TRBJ2-3; the D call may be TRBD1 or TRBD2 (5 bases each). Trimming pared 6 bases from V and 2 bases from J, leaving 24 bases between. CDR3 length: 17 amino acids. Germline CDR1 and CDR2: DFQATT and SNEGSKA (reference sequence). The CDR3 DNA reads TGCAGTGCCATTGGGGTAGGAGTGGGGGAACACACAGATACGCAGTATTTT. Amino acid sequence: CSAIGVGVGEHTDTQYF.

A note on this clonotype: A much larger clone differs by one base, so this may be a read error. This rearrangement joins TRBV6-1 to TRBJ1-2, with D maybe TRBD1 (5 bases). The CDR3 is 17 residues long. From germline, CDR1 is MNHNS and CDR2 SASEGT. This CDR3 is CASSEGLYRPTNYDYTF. As DNA, the CDR3 is TGTGCCAGCAGTGAGGGGCTTTACAGACCAACTAACTATGACTACACCTTC.

This chain links TRBV12-3 or TRBV12-4 with TRBJ1-3, with a weak D call TRBD1 (5 bases). The V end lost 2 bases, the J end lost 5 bases, and 13 bases lay between the germline ends. The CDR3 has 15 amino acids. CDR3 nucleotide sequence: TGTGCCAGCAGTTTACAGGGAGTGCCTCGAAACACCATATATTTT. It yields the protein CASSLQGVPRNTIYF.

This clonotype was found once. The junction departs from germline at one end; a sequencing error may be responsible. CDR3 nucleotide sequence: TGTGCCAGCAGCTTCTCAGGGATGGGAAACACCGTATATTTT. Translating it yields CASSFSGMGNTVYF. The rearrangement uses TRBV5-4 and TRBJ1-3; D possibly corresponds to TRBD1 (5 bases). Germline V CDR1 and CDR2: SGHNT, YYREEE (reference sequence). This CDR3 spans 14 amino acids.

This chain connects TRBV4-1 to TRBJ1-6, with 7 bases aligning to TRBD1. CDR3 size: 17 residues. Germline-derived CDR1 and CDR2 are MGHRA and YSYEKL. V shed 1 base and J 13 bases; nucleotides not matched to a gene: 16. The CDR3 protein is CASSQGIRDRASSPLHF. CDR3 nucleotide sequence: TGCGCCAGCAGCCAAGGGATAAGGGACAGAGCAAGTTCGCCCCTCCACTTT.

This clonotype was seen at least ten times. The V gene is TRBV20-1, the J gene TRBJ1-1, with no clear D. Germline V gives CDR1 DFQATT, CDR2 SNEGSKA (reference sequence). This CDR3 contains 12 residues. The germline V and J ends were trimmed by 7 bases and 3 bases, with 12 bases remaining between them. In DNA form, the CDR3 reads TGCAGTGTTAGCCCCGGGGACACTGAAGCTTTCTTT. Translating gives CSVSPGDTEAFF.

The genes are TRBV20-1 and TRBJ2-2; 10 bases line up with TRBD1. This CDR3 spans 17 amino acids. Germline CDR1 and CDR2: DFQATT and SNEGSKA (reference sequence). Trimming at V came to 5 bases and at J to 5 bases, leaving 14 bases not matched to a gene. CDR3 nucleotide sequence: TGCAGTGCTCGCTCTACTCGACAGGGGGCGCAAACCGGGGAGCTGTTTTTT. Its translation: CSARSTRQGAQTGELFF.

This clonotype was picked up a small number of times. This chain joins TRBV6-2 or TRBV6-3 and TRBJ2-1; possibly TRBD2 for D (6 bases). The V gene lost 7 bases and the J gene lost 3 bases, with 10 bases spanning the gap. Germline V lookup: CDR1 MNHEY, CDR2 SVGEGT. This CDR3 spans 13 amino acids. This CDR3 is CASNEGGYNEQFF. Written as DNA, the CDR3 is TGTGCCAGCAACGAGGGAGGCTACAATGAGCAGTTCTTC.

This clonotype is a singleton in its sample. This chain uses TRBV28 with TRBJ2-7; 9 bases fit TRBD2. V lost 2 bases to trimming and J lost 2 bases; unmatched junction nucleotides: 4. CDR1 and CDR2 (germline): MDHEN, SYDVKM. The CDR3 has 15 amino acids. CDR3 in DNA: TGTGCCAGCAGTTTAAATTCTAGCGGGGCCTACGAGCAGTACTTC. Translating gives CASSLNSSGAYEQYF.

V usage is TRBV6-1 and J usage is TRBJ1-2; no reliable D call. Germline CDR1 and CDR2: MNHNS and SASEGT. CDR3 length equals 14 residues. The V and J ends lost 4 bases and 7 bases respectively, with 16 bases between them. The CDR3 sequence: CASSAVQMGCGYTF. The CDR3 DNA follows: TGTGCCAGCAGTGCCGTACAGATGGGCTGTGGCTACACCTTC.

Of note for this clonotype: A much larger clonotype is one base distant, so this may be a read error. As the CDR3 is not closed by the conserved phenylalanine or tryptophan, this likely results from a read error. The J gene is TRBJ2-2, the V gene TRBV12-3 or TRBV12-4; possibly TRBD2 for D (5 bases). The CDR3 is made up of 15 amino acids. Deletions cut 7 bases from V and 1 base from J, with 13 bases between. CDR3 nucleotides: TGTGCCAGCACTCGGGGAGAAATGAACACCGGGGAGCTGTTTTCT. The encoded protein is CASTRGEMNTGELFS.

At least ten counts were recorded for this clonotype. The chain uses TRBV29-1 and TRBJ1-1, with TRBD1 as a possible D gene (5 bases). Germline V gene lookup returns CDR1 SQVTM and CDR2 ANQGSEA. The CDR3 contains 14 residues. Trimming stripped 6 bases from V and 1 base from J, with 15 bases between. In DNA, the CDR3 is TGCAGCGTGGCTCGGGGCCTAAGGAACACTGAAGCTTTCTTT. The encoded protein is CSVARGLRNTEAFF.

The chain has TRBV11-3 and TRBJ2-2; TRBD1 aligns across 8 bases. Germline lookup yields CDR1 SGHNT and CDR2 YENEEA. This CDR3 comprises 15 residues. V was pared by 5 bases and J by 10 bases, with 12 bases of the junction left unmatched. This CDR3 is CASSIWTGNIAELFF. CDR3 DNA sequence: TGTGCCAGCAGCATTTGGACAGGGAACATCGCGGAGCTGTTTTTT.

Remarks on this clonotype: One junction end does not reproduce the germline sequence, and a read error may be involved. The chain links TRBV20-1 to TRBJ2-3; D call uncertain. CDR1 and CDR2 (germline): DFQATT, SNEGSKA (reference sequence). There are 14 residues in the CDR3. CDR3 sequence (DNA): TGCAGTGCCAATGGAGATATGGGCACAGATACACAGTATTTT. Residues: CSANGDMGTDTQYF.

On this clonotype: A much larger clone differs by one base, so this may be a read error. This sequence joins TRBV4-2 and TRBJ2-3; 8 positions match TRBD1. CDR1 and CDR2 from the germline V gene are LGHNA and YNFKEQ. The CDR3 runs 15 residues. V lost 2 bases, J lost 11 bases, and 12 bases stayed unmatched. The DNA of the CDR3 is TGTGCCAGCAGCCAATCTTTTGGGACAGGCCGAGAGCAGTATTTT. Protein product: CASSQSFGTGREQYF.

There are many counts of this clonotype. This chain connects TRBV11-3 to TRBJ1-2; 7 bases agree with TRBD1. The V and J ends lost 5 bases and 5 bases, in that order; junction bases with no gene match: 5. Germline lookup yields CDR1 SGHNT and CDR2 YENEEA. There are 13 residues in the CDR3. The CDR3, as DNA: TGTGCCAGCAGCCGGCAGGGGGTTTATGGCTACACCTTC. Protein: CASSRQGVYGYTF.

The V call is TRBV12-3 or TRBV12-4, the J call TRBJ2-3; D is unresolved. This CDR3 is built from 13 residues. CDR3 amino acids: CTNTPVSTDTQYF. The CDR3 coding sequence is TGTACCAACACTCCCGTTAGCACAGATACGCAGTATTTT.

In the case of this clonotype: Compared with germline, one end of the junction differs, possibly owing to a read error. The chain recombines TRBV11-2 with TRBJ2-3, with no clear D. The length of the CDR3 is 13 residues. The V gene's germline CDR1 is SGHAT and CDR2 FQNNGV. The CDR3 coding sequence is TGTGCTAGCAACGAAGGAAGGACAGATACGCAGTATTTT. This sequence encodes CASNEGRTDTQYF. Using reference TRBV11-2 and TRBJ2-3 for the parts outside the CDR3, the full variable domain is EAGVAQSPRYKIIEKRQSVAFWCNPISGHATLYWYQQILGQGPKLLIQFQNNGVVDDSQLPKDRFSAERLKGVDSTLKIQPAKLEDSAVYLCASNEGRTDTQYFGPGTRLTVL.

On this clonotype: A single base separates this from a much larger clone, so it may be a read error. This chain uses TRBV6-2 or TRBV6-3 with TRBJ2-2, with D perhaps matching TRBD1 (6 bases). This CDR3 spans 16 amino acids. Germline CDR1 is MNHEY and CDR2 is SVGEGT. Trimming pared 2 bases from V and 4 bases from J, leaving 14 bases between. The CDR3 coding sequence is TGTGCCAGCAGTTACATTGGCGTGGGGGCCACCGGGGAGCTGTTTTTT. It codes for CASSYIGVGATGELFF.

CDR3 DNA: TGTGCCAGCAGCTTTAGAGGGAAGTCGGGGACGGAGAACATTCAGTACTTC. Translated: CASSFRGKSGTENIQYF. The chain is built from TRBV7-9 and TRBJ2-4; D tentatively fits TRBD1 or TRBD2 (5 bases each). The V gene's germline CDR1 is SEHNR and CDR2 FQNEAQ (reference sequence). Trimming pared 3 bases from V and 7 bases from J, leaving 22 bases between. This CDR3 is built from 17 residues.

This clonotype has more than one count but fewer than ten. The junction differs from germline at one of its ends, possibly a read error. V usage is TRBV20-1 and J usage is TRBJ1-6, with TRBD1 identical over 8 bases. Germline V gene data show CDR1 as DFQATT and CDR2 as SNEGSKA (reference sequence). The CDR3 is made up of 15 amino acids. CDR3 residues: CSARAGTGYNSPIHF. CDR3 bases: TGCAGTGCTAGAGCCGGGACAGGTTATAATTCACCCATCCACTTT.

The chain joins TRBV28 to TRBJ2-1; the D call may be TRBD1 or TRBD2 (5 bases each). Trimming cost V 8 bases and J 0 bases, with 11 bases left between them. Germline V lookup: CDR1 MDHEN, CDR2 SYDVKM. This CDR3 is 14 amino acids long. This CDR3 is CASDKGSSYNEQFF. CDR3 DNA sequence: TGTGCCAGCGATAAGGGGAGCTCCTACAATGAGCAGTTCTTC.

In DNA, the CDR3 is TGCAGTACACCCCGGCAGGGCAATGAGCAGTTCTTC. Translation: CSTPRQGNEQFF. The rearrangement uses TRBV20-1 and TRBJ2-1, with D possibly TRBD1 on 5 matching bases. Germline lookup yields CDR1 DFQATT and CDR2 SNEGSKA (reference sequence). The length of the CDR3 is 12 residues. Deletions cut 8 bases from V and 6 bases from J, with 14 bases between.

With respect to this clonotype: A read error may explain this, as a much larger clone is one base away. This chain connects TRBV20-1 to TRBJ2-7; a weak D match, TRBD2 (6 bases). Germline values: CDR1 DFQATT, CDR2 SNEGSKA (reference sequence). The V end lost 3 bases, the J end lost 2 bases, and 8 bases lay between the germline ends. The CDR3 length is 12 residues. Here the CDR3 DNA reads TGCAGTGCTAGTTGCGGGGCCTACGAGCAGTACTTC. The encoded protein is CSASCGAYEQYF.

The rearrangement joins TRBV11-2 to TRBJ2-2, with a weak D call TRBD1 (6 bases). Germline CDR1 and CDR2: SGHAT and FQNNGV. Between the trimmed V and J ends, which lost 5 bases and 9 bases, there was a span of 16 bases. This CDR3 comprises 14 residues. CDR3 region: CASSTGLQHRELFF. Written as DNA, the CDR3 is TGTGCCAGCAGCACAGGGCTACAACACCGGGAGCTGTTTTTT.

This clonotype was recorded many times. The chain has TRBV12-3 or TRBV12-4 and TRBJ1-6; D possibly corresponds to TRBD1 (5 bases). The V and J ends lost 6 bases and 9 bases respectively, with 9 bases between them. CDR3 length: 12 residues. The CDR3 loop is CASSNTGSPLHF. CDR3 in DNA: TGTGCCAGCAGCAACACAGGTTCACCCCTCCACTTT.